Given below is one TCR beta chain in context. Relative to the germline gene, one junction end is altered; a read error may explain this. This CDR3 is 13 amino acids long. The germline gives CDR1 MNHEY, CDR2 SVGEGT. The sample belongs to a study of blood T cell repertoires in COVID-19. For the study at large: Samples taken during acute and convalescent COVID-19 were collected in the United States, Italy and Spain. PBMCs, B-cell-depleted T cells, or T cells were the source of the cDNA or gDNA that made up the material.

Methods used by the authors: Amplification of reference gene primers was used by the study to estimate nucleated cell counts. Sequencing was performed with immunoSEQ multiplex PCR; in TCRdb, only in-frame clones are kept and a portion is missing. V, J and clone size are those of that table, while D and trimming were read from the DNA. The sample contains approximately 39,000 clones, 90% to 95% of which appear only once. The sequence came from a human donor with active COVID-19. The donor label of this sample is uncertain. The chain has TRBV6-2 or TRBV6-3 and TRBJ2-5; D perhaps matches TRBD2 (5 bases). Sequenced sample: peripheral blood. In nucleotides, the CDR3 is TGTGCCAGCAGTTCCCCCTTGGCGGGCCAAAACAACTTC. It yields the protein CASSSPLAGQNNF.